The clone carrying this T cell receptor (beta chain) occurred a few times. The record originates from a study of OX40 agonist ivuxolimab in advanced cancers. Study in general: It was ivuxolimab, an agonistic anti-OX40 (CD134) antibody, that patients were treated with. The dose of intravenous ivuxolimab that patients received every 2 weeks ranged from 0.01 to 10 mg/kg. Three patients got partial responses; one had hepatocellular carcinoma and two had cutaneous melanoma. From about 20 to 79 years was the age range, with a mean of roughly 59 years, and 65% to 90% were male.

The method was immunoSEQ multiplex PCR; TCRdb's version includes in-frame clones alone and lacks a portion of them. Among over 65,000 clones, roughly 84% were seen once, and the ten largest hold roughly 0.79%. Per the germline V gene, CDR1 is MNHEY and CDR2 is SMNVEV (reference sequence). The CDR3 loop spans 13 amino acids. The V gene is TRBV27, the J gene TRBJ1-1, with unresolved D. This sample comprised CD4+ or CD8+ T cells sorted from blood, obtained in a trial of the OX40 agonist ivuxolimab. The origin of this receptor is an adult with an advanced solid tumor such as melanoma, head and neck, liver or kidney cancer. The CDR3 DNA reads TGTGCTGCAATGGCAGGACCCAACACTGAAGCTTTCTTT. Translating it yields CAAMAGPNTEAFF.